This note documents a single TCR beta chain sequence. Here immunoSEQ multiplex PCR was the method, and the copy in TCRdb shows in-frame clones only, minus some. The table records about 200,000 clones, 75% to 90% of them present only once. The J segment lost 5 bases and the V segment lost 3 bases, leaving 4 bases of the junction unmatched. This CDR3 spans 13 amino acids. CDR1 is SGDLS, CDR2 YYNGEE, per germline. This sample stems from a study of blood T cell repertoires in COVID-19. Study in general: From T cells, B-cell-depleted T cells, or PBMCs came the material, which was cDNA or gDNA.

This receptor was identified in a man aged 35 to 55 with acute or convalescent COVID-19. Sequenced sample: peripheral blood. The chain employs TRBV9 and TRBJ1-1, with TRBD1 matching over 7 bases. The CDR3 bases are TGTGCCAGCAGCGAAGGGGGCCGGACTGAAGCTTTCTTT. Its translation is CASSEGGRTEAFF.